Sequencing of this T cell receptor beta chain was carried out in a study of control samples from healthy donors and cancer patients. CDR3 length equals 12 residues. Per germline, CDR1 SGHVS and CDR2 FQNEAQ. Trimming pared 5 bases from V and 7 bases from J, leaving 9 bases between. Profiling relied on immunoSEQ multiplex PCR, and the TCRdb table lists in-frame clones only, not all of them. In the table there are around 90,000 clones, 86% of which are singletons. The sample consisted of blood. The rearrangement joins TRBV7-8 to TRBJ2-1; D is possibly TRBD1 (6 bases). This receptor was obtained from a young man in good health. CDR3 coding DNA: TGTGCCAGCAGCCCGGACAGTAATGAGCAGTTCTTC. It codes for CASSPDSNEQFF.